The 11 T cell receptor beta chains in this list originate from one sample, sequenced in a study of blood T cell repertoires in COVID-19. Measured with immunoSEQ multiplex PCR; TCRdb has only the in-frame clones, and not every one. There are around 200,000 clones in the sample; about 85% occur only once, and 13% to 15% lies in the top ten. Sequenced: peripheral blood. The receptors originated from a woman between 65 and 79 years old with COVID-19, enrolled during active disease.

Details on this clone: Different DNA sequences within this sample yield the same CDR3. The gene calls are TRBV7-3 and TRBJ2-6, with a possible D match to TRBD1 (6 bases). Germline V CDR1 and CDR2: SGHTA, FQGTGA. V lost 2 bases and J lost 2, with 10 bases in between. This CDR3 contains 16 residues. In DNA form, the CDR3 reads TGTGCCAGCAGCTTATCTGGGGGCGCTGGGGCCAACGTCCTGACTTTC. This gives the protein CASSLSGGAGANVLTF.

CDR3: CASSLKPSGRGSTGELFF. CDR3 coding DNA: TGTGCCAGCAGTTTAAAACCTAGCGGGAGGGGTAGCACCGGGGAGCTGTTTTTT. The genes are TRBV27 and TRBJ2-2, with 12 bases lining up with TRBD2. The germline V gene encodes CDR1 MNHEY and CDR2 SMNVEV (reference sequence). Germline trimming cut 2 bases from V and 4 bases from J; bases unmatched to any gene: 8. The CDR3 runs to 18 residues.

The gene calls are TRBV3-1 (or the pseudogene TRBV3-2) and TRBJ2-2; D unresolved. V dropped 8 bases and J dropped 3 bases, with 7 bases sitting between them. CDR3 length equals 12 residues. Germline V gene lookup returns CDR1 LGHDT and CDR2 YNNKEL (reference sequence). The DNA for the CDR3 is TGTGCCAGCCTCCGGGACACCGGGGAGCTGTTTTTT. Translating it yields CASLRDTGELFF.

This sequence joins TRBV5-1 and TRBJ1-2; D is ambiguous. The V and J ends lost 0 bases and 4 bases respectively, with 10 bases between them. This CDR3 is built from 14 residues. Germline V gene sequence: CDR1 SGHRS, CDR2 YFSETQ. In DNA form, the CDR3 reads TGCGCCAGCAGCTTGGTCGGGTCGAGCTATGGCTACACCTTC. It encodes CASSLVGSSYGYTF. Combining the CDR3 with reference TRBV5-1 and TRBJ1-2 gives the whole variable domain KAGVTQTPRYLIKTRGQQVTLSCSPISGHRSVSWYQQTPGQGLQFLFEYFSETQRNKGNFPGRFSGRQFSNSRSEMNVSTLELGDSALYLCASSLVGSSYGYTFGSGTRLTVV.

V is TRBV14 and J is TRBJ1-1; D remains ambiguous. The V end lost 6 bases, the J end lost 4 bases, and 12 bases lay between the germline ends. The germline V gene encodes CDR1 SGHDN and CDR2 FVKESK. CDR3 length: 13 residues. This CDR3 reads CASRASTGTEAFF. In DNA form, the CDR3 reads TGTGCCAGCAGGGCTTCCACGGGCACTGAAGCTTTCTTT. The full variable domain, with the rest looked up from reference TRBV14 and TRBJ1-1, is EAGVTQFPSHSVIEKGQTVTLRCDPISGHDNLYWYRRVMGKEIKFLLHFVKESKQDESGMPNNRFLAERTGGTYSTLKVQPAELEDSGVYFCASRASTGTEAFFGQGTRLTVV.

The rearrangement uses TRBV5-1 and TRBJ1-2; 7 bases align to TRBD1. Germline values: CDR1 SGHRS, CDR2 YFSETQ. Trimming removed 7 bases from V and 13 bases from J; junction bases left unmatched: 16. The CDR3 is 13 residues long. Here the CDR3 DNA reads TGCGCCAGCTCGCGACAGGGAATAGGTGTCGCCACCTTC. Translating gives CASSRQGIGVATF.

The genes are TRBV11-3 and TRBJ2-4, with D possibly matching TRBD1 (5 bases). From germline, CDR1 is SGHNT and CDR2 YENEEA. Trimming left V 4 bases short and J 1 base short, with 17 bases between. The CDR3 is 17 residues long. The CDR3 DNA sequence: TGTGCCAGCAGCTCCCGTCGCAGGGTCGGGGCCAAAAACATTCAGTACTTC. Translated, it gives CASSSRRRVGAKNIQYF.

This chain links TRBV24-1 with TRBJ2-1; 7 nucleotides agree with TRBD1. Germline values: CDR1 KGHDR, CDR2 SFDVKD. The CDR3 totals 14 residues. With V trimmed by 10 bases and J by 4 bases, 9 bases remained unmatched. The CDR3 sequence is CATAGTEDYNEQFF. CDR3 bases: TGTGCCACGGCCGGGACAGAGGATTACAATGAGCAGTTCTTC.

The chain couples TRBV3-1 (or the pseudogene TRBV3-2) to TRBJ2-7; 9 nucleotides line up with TRBD2. The CDR3 extends over 13 amino acids. Trimming at V came to 7 bases and at J to 0 bases, leaving 1 base not matched to a gene. CDR1 LGHDT and CDR2 YNNKEL come from the germline V gene (reference sequence). The DNA for the CDR3 is TGTGCCAGCATGACTAGCGGCTCCTACGAGCAGTACTTC. Translation: CASMTSGSYEQYF.

This clone was picked up a small number of times. V gene TRBV5-1 combines with J gene TRBJ1-5; the D is unclear. V lost 2 bases and J lost 3, with 9 bases in between. Germline V gene lookup returns CDR1 SGHRS and CDR2 YFSETQ. The CDR3 contains 14 residues. The chain's CDR3 is CASSFGGVNQPQHF. The DNA of the CDR3 is TGCGCCAGCAGCTTCGGAGGCGTCAATCAGCCCCAGCATTTT. Combining the CDR3 with reference TRBV5-1 and TRBJ1-5 gives the whole variable domain KAGVTQTPRYLIKTRGQQVTLSCSPISGHRSVSWYQQTPGQGLQFLFEYFSETQRNKGNFPGRFSGRQFSNSRSEMNVSTLELGDSALYLCASSFGGVNQPQHFGDGTRLSIL.

The V call is TRBV19, the J call TRBJ2-5, with D possibly being TRBD2 (6 bases). This CDR3 region has 15 residues. The germline V gene has CDR1 LNHDA and CDR2 SQIVND (reference sequence). The V end was cut by 4 bases, the J end by 4 bases, with 16 bases between. CDR3 DNA: TGTGCCAGTAGTAAGAGGCGGGACGGGCGAGAGACCCAGTACTTC. This gives the protein CASSKRRDGRETQYF. Together with reference TRBV19 and TRBJ2-5, the CDR3 gives the full variable domain: DGGITQSPKYLFRKEGQNVTLSCEQNLNHDAMYWYRQDPGQGLRLIYYSQIVNDFQKGDIAEGYSVSREKKESFPLTVTSAQKNPTAFYLCASSKRRDGRETQYFGPGTRLLVL.